The following is a T cell receptor beta chain sequence with its context. Its antigen has not been determined. Base-call qualities are not available, and no considerably larger clone is one nucleotide away. The data stem from a study of T cells in localized non-small cell lung cancer (TCRdb year 2020). For the wider study: T cell repertoires of 200 to 300 early-stage NSCLC patients were analyzed, with tumors being compared against uninvolved tumor-adjacent lungs. A mean age of approximately 66 years was recorded for the NSCLC patients, of whom under 150 were male and around 100 were female. The cohort comprised a few hundred treatment-naïve NSCLC patients with resected, localized lung tumors.

The immunoSEQ Assay was used to sequence TCR beta CDR3 regions from DNA. In the authors' own workflow: T cell density was computed as TCR beta template counts normalized to usable DNA estimated by amplifying housekeeping genes. The preseqR package was used to estimate richness by extrapolating to 400,000 templates for PBMC samples and to 120,000 templates for tissue samples. Clonality was defined by subtracting Pielou's evenness from one. Differential abundance testing on productive amino-acid clonotypes, with a minimum total count of 5 and an alpha of 0.1, was used to identify tissue-enriched TCRs. Repertoire overlap between compartments was quantified with the Jaccard Index and Morisita Overlap Index. TCR beta CDR3s were clustered by GLIPH together with public tetramer-defined viral CDR3s, and at least three viral sequences plus V-gene enrichment were required for viral motifs. TCRdb's version of the immuneACCESS table is confined to in-frame rearrangements and falls short of the full clone set. An unresolved V gene accounts for under half of the shortfall where checked; the remainder is of unknown origin. That table is the source of V, J and clone size, and D and trimming were worked out from the DNA. Recorded for this sample are roughly 1,600 clones; around 25% of them occurred a single time. 13% of the sample belongs to the ten largest clones.

Two independent pathologists confirmed that the uninvolved adjacent lung, which was taken at least 2 cm from the tumor margin, was free of atypia. At diagnosis, peripheral blood, uninvolved tumor-adjacent lung and tumor were collected and were preserved as a mix of fresh-frozen and FFPE material. Broad study findings and their caveats: Because the study design was exploratory, TCR variables were selected using unadjusted p-values without false-discovery rate correction. A median of approximately 55 of the top 100 tumor clones were detected in paired uninvolved adjacent lung, and some 28 of these tumor clones were also found among the top 100 clones of the paired uninvolved adjacent lung. Because multi-region sequencing of the tumors was not done, intratumor heterogeneity could not be ruled out. Uninvolved tumor-adjacent lung showed the highest T cell clonality, higher than tumor, which suggests more focused antigenic responses in the uninvolved tumor-adjacent lung. Higher blood T cell density associated with longer overall survival, while higher adjacent-lung clonality associated with shorter survival.

In the germline V gene, CDR1 corresponds to SQVTM and CDR2 to ANQGSEA. Trimming takes 3 bases off V and 5 bases off J; junction bases not matched to a gene: 3. From the cysteine up to the phenylalanine, the CDR3 has a length of 13 residues. Only the CDR3 part of the read is kept: 39 bases, read in frame from the first base. The input for sequencing was normal lung tissue next to the tumor, taken before any cancer treatment. Here the chain combines TRBV29-1 and TRBJ2-5, and 10 bases in between align with TRBD1. The receptor was isolated from a man between 40 and 70 years old with stage II squamous cell lung carcinoma. The nucleotides read TGCAGCGTTGACCCGGGACAGGGGGAGACCCAGTACTTC. Its protein is CSVDPGQGETQYF.